These T cell receptor beta chains were read from a single sample in a study of OX40 agonist ivuxolimab in advanced cancers. Assay: immunoSEQ multiplex PCR; the TCRdb copy retains only in-frame clones and omits some. The sample records approximately 90,000 clones, 89% being singletons. Sequenced material: CD4+ or CD8+ T cells sorted from blood, taken in a trial of the OX40 agonist ivuxolimab. These receptors were taken from an adult with an advanced solid tumor such as melanoma, head and neck, liver or kidney cancer. The conserved cysteine and the conserved F or W are not part of the CDR3 here.

CDR3aa: ASRGLAVVETQY
v_gene: TRBV5-1
j_gene: TRBJ2-5

CDR3aa: SAEGTDTQY
v_gene: TRBV20-1
j_gene: TRBJ2-3

CDR3aa: ASSQRTVNTEAF
v_gene: TRBV18
j_gene: TRBJ1-1

CDR3aa: ASSLGAGGGYNSPLH
v_gene: TRBV5-4
j_gene: TRBJ1-6

CDR3aa: ASSPQGANTGELF
v_gene: TRBV5-1
j_gene: TRBJ2-2

CDR3aa: ASSPVAGQSNYEQY
v_gene: TRBV18
j_gene: TRBJ2-7

CDR3aa: ASSLEVGRRSRGTEAF
v_gene: TRBV7-2
j_gene: TRBJ1-1

CDR3aa: ATSRDRGVIDTEAF
v_gene: TRBV15
j_gene: TRBJ1-1

CDR3aa: ASSRRDGYEQY
v_gene: TRBV7-3
j_gene: TRBJ2-7

CDR3aa: ASSLEGQVADTQY
v_gene: TRBV7-2
j_gene: TRBJ2-3

CDR3aa: ASSLAGSGANVLT
v_gene: TRBV5-1
j_gene: TRBJ2-6

CDR3aa: ASSISGLSSEQY
v_gene: TRBV19
j_gene: TRBJ2-7

CDR3aa: ASSKRRGNGYT
v_gene: TRBV19
j_gene: TRBJ1-2

CDR3aa: ASSGPEACGPLSPVYNSPLH
v_gene: TRBV10-1
j_gene: TRBJ1-6

CDR3aa: AWSVQLNTEAF
v_gene: TRBV30
j_gene: TRBJ1-1

CDR3aa: ASSIQETQY
v_gene: TRBV6-5
j_gene: TRBJ2-5

CDR3aa: ASSPTDRDGYT
v_gene: TRBV28
j_gene: TRBJ1-2

CDR3aa: ASGIHHMSGRTQY
v_gene: TRBV28
j_gene: TRBJ2-3

CDR3aa: ASRGTANTGELF
v_gene: TRBV5-4
j_gene: TRBJ2-2

CDR3aa: ASRASGGPYNEQF
v_gene: TRBV7-2
j_gene: TRBJ2-1

CDR3aa: ASSLDPGGDGELF
v_gene: TRBV5-1
j_gene: TRBJ2-2

CDR3aa: ASSANTGSYGYT
v_gene: TRBV9
j_gene: TRBJ1-2

CDR3aa: AWSVGAGNEKLF
v_gene: TRBV30
j_gene: TRBJ1-4

CDR3aa: ASSLNSGRALDTQY
v_gene: TRBV7-3
j_gene: TRBJ2-3

CDR3aa: ASSVEGTSTYEQY
v_gene: TRBV9
j_gene: TRBJ2-7

CDR3aa: ASSLRLSGELGELF
v_gene: TRBV7-3
j_gene: TRBJ2-2

CDR3aa: ASIGGLNYGYT
v_gene: TRBV19
j_gene: TRBJ1-2

CDR3aa: ASSVRGSGRTDTQY
v_gene: TRBV9
j_gene: TRBJ2-3

CDR3aa: ASSRVPNGELF
v_gene: TRBV19
j_gene: TRBJ2-2

CDR3aa: ASSLGQETPEAF
v_gene: TRBV7-2
j_gene: TRBJ1-1

CDR3aa: ASSLGVSSGNTIY
v_gene: TRBV28
j_gene: TRBJ1-3

CDR3aa: ASSGVQVTSYEQY
v_gene: TRBV2
j_gene: TRBJ2-7

CDR3aa: ASSLETGRQY
v_gene: TRBV7-2
j_gene: TRBJ2-7

CDR3aa: ASSLQSTDTQY
v_gene: TRBV11-3
j_gene: TRBJ2-3

CDR3aa: ASSLAEAGLAGYT
v_gene: TRBV7-9
j_gene: TRBJ1-2

CDR3aa: ASSRSLGVQPQH
v_gene: TRBV4-2
j_gene: TRBJ1-5

CDR3aa: AWSRVTSGNTIY
v_gene: TRBV30
j_gene: TRBJ1-3

CDR3aa: ASSFWRGALYNEQF
v_gene: TRBV27
j_gene: TRBJ2-1

CDR3aa: ASSQDAVGRNQPQH
v_gene: TRBV4-1
j_gene: TRBJ1-5

CDR3aa: ASSTPGQGANYGYT
v_gene: TRBV19
j_gene: TRBJ1-2

CDR3aa: ASSPGQGGTEAF
v_gene: TRBV18
j_gene: TRBJ1-1

CDR3aa: ASSPPTYEQY
v_gene: TRBV7-2
j_gene: TRBJ2-7

CDR3aa: ASSLAGSSGNTIY
v_gene: TRBV5-4
j_gene: TRBJ1-3

CDR3aa: ASSRGGLSPQETQY
v_gene: TRBV5-6
j_gene: TRBJ2-5

CDR3aa: ASSWSSGSYNEQF
v_gene: TRBV19
j_gene: TRBJ2-1

CDR3aa: ASSRTSGPYEQY
v_gene: TRBV9
j_gene: TRBJ2-7

CDR3aa: AVGGPVLRTGELF
v_gene: TRBV27
j_gene: TRBJ2-2

CDR3aa: ASSPRTGGYTGELF
v_gene: TRBV7-2
j_gene: TRBJ2-2

CDR3aa: ASSLGARETQY
v_gene: TRBV5-1
j_gene: TRBJ2-5

CDR3aa: ACPGPLYEQY
v_gene: TRBV30
j_gene: TRBJ2-7

CDR3aa: ASSKHPGTGGSSSYNEQF
v_gene: TRBV4-3
j_gene: TRBJ2-1